These 21 T cell receptor beta chains were all obtained from the same sample, sequenced in a study of Tregs in tolerant kidney transplant recipients. The table came from immunoSEQ multiplex PCR; TCRdb's copy has only in-frame clones and leaves some out. The data show around 70,000 clones, 80% to 95% seen once. The sequences come from CD8+ T cells from blood, collected before the transplant. The receptors come from a human donor who received a combined kidney and bone marrow transplant.

This clone is judged medium-sized (0.01 to 0.1%). The J gene is TRBJ2-7, the V gene TRBV10-2; a possible D gene is TRBD1 (6 bases). V was shortened by 8 bases and J by 1 base, with 15 bases between the two germline ends. The CDR3 has 14 residues. Germline V gene lookup returns CDR1 WSHSY and CDR2 SAAADI. In DNA form, the CDR3 reads TGCGCCAGCTCAACAGGGTTTATATCCTACGAGCAGTACTTC. Protein sequence: CASSTGFISYEQYF.

J is TRBJ2-1 and V is TRBV7-9, with 13 bases fitting TRBD2. This CDR3 comprises 13 residues. V dropped 5 bases and J dropped 15; count of bases not matched to a gene: 7. Germline loops: CDR1 SEHNR, CDR2 FQNEAQ (reference sequence). The CDR3 DNA reads as TGTGCCAGCAGCCGCGAACTAGCGGGAGGGTGGTTCTTC. This sequence encodes CASSRELAGGWFF.

V gene TRBV27 combines with J gene TRBJ2-1, with TRBD1 matching over 8 bases. After removal of 2 bases from V and 8 bases from J, the junction contained 5 bases not matched to a gene. The CDR3 consists of 14 residues. The germline V gene has CDR1 MNHEY and CDR2 SMNVEV (reference sequence). The CDR3 reads CASSLVAGGDEQFF. CDR3 nucleotides: TGTGCCAGCAGTTTAGTGGCAGGGGGCGATGAGCAGTTCTTC.

The chain carries TRBV9 and TRBJ2-7; D unclear. Trimming removed 0 bases at V and 3 bases at J, with 13 bases between. CDR3 length: 15 amino acids. Germline V lookup: CDR1 SGDLS, CDR2 YYNGEE. CDR3 sequence (DNA): TGTGCCAGCAGCGTAGACGCGAATCCAATCTACGAGCAGTACTTC. This codes for CASSVDANPIYEQYF.

The rearrangement links TRBV13 to TRBJ2-5, with D possibly matching TRBD2 (7 bases). CDR1 is PRHDT and CDR2 is FYEKMQ in the germline V gene (reference sequence). The CDR3 is 14 amino acids. Trimming left V 2 bases short and J 5 bases short, with 12 bases between. The CDR3 is CASSLRGARETQYF. In nucleotides, the CDR3 is TGTGCCAGCAGCTTACGGGGGGCTAGGGAGACCCAGTACTTC.

This chain links TRBV7-7 with TRBJ1-1, with D unresolved. The CDR3 is made up of 13 amino acids. Per the germline V gene, CDR1 is SSHAT and CDR2 is FNYEAQ (reference sequence). V lost 3 bases to trimming and J lost 1 base, with 6 bases between them. The CDR3, as DNA: TGTGCCAGCAGCTTTGGGCCGAACACTGAAGCTTTCTTT. As protein: CASSFGPNTEAFF.

CDR3 sequence (DNA): TGTGCCAGCAGCTTAGAAGTCAGGGAGGCTTATGGCTACACCTTC. Its translation: CASSLEVREAYGYTF. The rearrangement links TRBV7-9 to TRBJ1-2; tentative D call: TRBD1 (5 bases). The CDR3 runs 15 residues. V dropped 1 base and J dropped 5 bases, with 14 bases sitting between them. Germline CDR1 is SEHNR and CDR2 is FQNEAQ (reference sequence).

CDR3 bases: TGTGCCAGCAGACAGGGCTTTCGGGACGAGCAGTACTTC. Its translation is CASRQGFRDEQYF. The rearrangement uses TRBV7-9 and TRBJ2-7, with a tentative D call TRBD1 (6 bases). This CDR3 contains 13 residues. Germline-derived CDR1 and CDR2 are SEHNR and FQNEAQ (reference sequence). V lost 6 bases to trimming and J lost 5 bases, with 14 bases between them.

The V and J genes are TRBV4-2 and TRBJ2-7; 9 positions match TRBD1. CDR3 length equals 15 residues. Germline CDR1 and CDR2: LGHNA and YNFKEQ. V lost 2 bases, J lost 3 bases, and 5 bases stayed unmatched. In DNA form, the CDR3 reads TGTGCCAGCAGCCAAATGGGGACAGGGCTCTACGAGCAGTACTTC. This encodes CASSQMGTGLYEQYF.

V and J are TRBV11-2 and TRBJ2-7; D possibly corresponds to TRBD1 (6 bases). The V and J ends lost 2 bases and 4 bases respectively, with 12 bases between them. Germline values: CDR1 SGHAT, CDR2 FQNNGV. The CDR3 length is 14 residues. The CDR3 bases are TGTGCCAGCAGCTTATCCCGGACAGTATACGAGCAGTACTTC. It codes for CASSLSRTVYEQYF.

The chain joins TRBV29-1 to TRBJ2-4, with a weak D call TRBD1 (6 bases). Germline V gene sequence: CDR1 SQVTM, CDR2 ANQGSEA. Between the trimmed V and J ends, which lost 0 bases and 8 bases, there was a span of 14 bases. CDR3 length equals 14 residues. CDR3 sequence reads: CSVEEAGALYIQYF. DNA for the CDR3: TGCAGCGTTGAAGAGGCAGGGGCGCTGTACATTCAGTACTTC.

The chain recombines TRBV7-2 with TRBJ2-1, with D unclear. Germline CDR1 reads SGHTA; CDR2 reads FQGNSA. Trimming took 5 bases from V and 8 from J, leaving 16 bases between them. The CDR3 length is 14 residues. The CDR3 reads CASSPPLASHEQFF. In DNA, the CDR3 is TGTGCCAGCAGCCCCCCTTTAGCTTCCCATGAGCAGTTCTTC.

The rearrangement uses TRBV4-3 and TRBJ2-1; 10 bases align to TRBD2. Germline CDR1 reads LGHNA; CDR2 reads YSLEER. The CDR3 runs to 13 residues. V lost 9 bases to trimming and J lost 5 bases; unmatched junction nucleotides: 4. CDR3 sequence (DNA): TGCGCCAGTCGGCTAGCGGGGGACAATGAGCAGTTCTTC. It translates to CASRLAGDNEQFF.

The chain has TRBV27 and TRBJ2-1; a possible D gene is TRBD2 (5 bases). CDR1 and CDR2 from the germline V gene are MNHEY and SMNVEV (reference sequence). The CDR3 spans 13 residues. Trimming took 5 bases from V and 8 from J, leaving 13 bases between them. CDR3 coding DNA: TGTGCCAGCAGTGTCCGAGCTAGCCATGAGCAGTTCTTC. Translating it yields CASSVRASHEQFF.

The V gene is TRBV7-2, the J gene TRBJ2-7, with TRBD1 identical over 7 bases. V dropped 2 bases and J dropped 2; count of bases not matched to a gene: 6. The CDR3 is 15 amino acids. The germline V gene has CDR1 SGHTA and CDR2 FQGNSA. DNA for the CDR3: TGTGCCAGCAGCTTAAGGGACAGCAGGACCTACGAGCAGTACTTC. Translation gives CASSLRDSRTYEQYF.

The chain combines TRBV6-4 with TRBJ2-2, with D perhaps matching TRBD1 (5 bases). Germline V gene sequence: CDR1 MRHNA, CDR2 SNTAGT. Between the trimmed V and J ends, which lost 3 bases and 8 bases, there was a span of 13 bases. The CDR3 loop spans 14 amino acids. In nucleotides, the CDR3 is TGTGCCAGCAGTGAGGGGCCGGAAGCAGGGGAGCTGTTTTTT. Its translation: CASSEGPEAGELFF.

This chain links TRBV4-1 with TRBJ1-5, with 7 bases matching TRBD1. The CDR3 extends over 14 amino acids. Germline V gives CDR1 MGHRA, CDR2 YSYEKL. Trimming at V came to 4 bases and at J to 3 bases, leaving 3 bases not matched to a gene. The CDR3 DNA is TGCGCCAGCAGCCCCGGGACAGACAATCAGCCCCAGCATTTT. It encodes CASSPGTDNQPQHF.

The chain has TRBV30 and TRBJ2-7; 7 positions agree with TRBD1. CDR3 size: 12 residues. The germline V gene encodes CDR1 GTSNPN and CDR2 SVGIG (reference sequence). The V and J ends lost 1 base and 6 bases, in that order; junction bases with no gene match: 3. The chain's CDR3 is CAWSADRVEQYF. Written as DNA, the CDR3 is TGTGCCTGGAGTGCCGACAGGGTCGAGCAGTACTTC.

This chain connects TRBV5-4 to TRBJ1-1; maybe TRBD1 (6 bases). The CDR3 has 15 residues. Germline V gene sequence: CDR1 SGHNT, CDR2 YYREEE (reference sequence). V dropped 4 bases and J dropped 7 bases, with 20 bases sitting between them. The CDR3 region has the DNA TGTGCCAGCAGCCAAACGACACAGGACAGTCGTGAAGCTTTCTTT. This codes for CASSQTTQDSREAFF.

The J gene is TRBJ2-7, the V gene TRBV18; D is ambiguous. CDR1 and CDR2 from the germline V gene are KGHSH and LQKENI. The CDR3 spans 13 residues. Trimming cost V 0 bases and J 1 base, with 4 bases left between them. CDR3 residues: CASSPPQSYEQYF. The CDR3 DNA reads as TGTGCCAGCTCACCACCACAGTCCTACGAGCAGTACTTC.

J is TRBJ2-3 and V is TRBV7-9; the match to TRBD1 covers 10 bases. Germline assignment: CDR1 SEHNR and CDR2 FQNEAQ (reference sequence). V gave up 1 base and J gave up 2 bases; unmatched junction bases: 3. This CDR3 is 16 amino acids long. Written as DNA, the CDR3 is TGTGCCAGCAGCTTAGTAGGGACAGGGGACACAGATACGCAGTATTTT. It yields the protein CASSLVGTGDTDTQYF.